This entry lists 2 T cell receptor beta chains sequenced from one sample in a study of cytomegalovirus exposure and HLA in healthy donors. The PCR employed 60 Vbeta primers together with 13 Jbeta primers. Clones were read by immunoSEQ multiplex PCR, and TCRdb kept only the in-frame ones, dropping some. The table shows 190,000 or so clones, with around 86% occurring only once. The sample comprised PBMCs. The source of these receptors is a woman aged 50 to 60 in good health and CMV-seropositive.

V gene TRBV5-1 combines with J gene TRBJ2-7, with D perhaps matching TRBD2 (5 bases). CDR1 is SGHRS and CDR2 is YFSETQ in the germline V gene. The V gene lost 4 bases and the J gene lost 2 bases, with 10 bases spanning the gap. This CDR3 is 13 amino acids long. The CDR3 loop reads CASSPGWAYEQYF. The DNA of the CDR3 is TGCGCCAGCAGCCCGGGATGGGCCTACGAGCAGTACTTC.

There are a few counts of this clone. The chain carries TRBV10-3 and TRBJ1-4, with D tentatively TRBD1 (6 bases). This CDR3 spans 16 amino acids. Germline CDR1 and CDR2: ENHRY and SYGVKD. V was pared by 0 bases and J by 5 bases, with 13 bases between. In DNA form, the CDR3 reads TGTGCCATCAGTGAGTCGTGGGCAGGGGAAAATGAAAAACTGTTTTTT. This codes for CAISESWAGENEKLFF.